Here is one TCR beta chain with its context. Per the original methods: Reference gene primer amplification gave nucleated cell count estimates. Here immunoSEQ multiplex PCR was the method, and the copy in TCRdb shows in-frame clones only, minus some. V, J and clone size are those of that table, while D and trimming were read from the DNA. The data hold about 52,000 clones, with roughly 91% observed a single time. The CDR3 length is 18 residues. CDR1 is SGHRS and CDR2 is YFSETQ in the germline V gene. J was trimmed by 5 bases and V by 7 bases; bases with no gene match: 23. These data originate in a study of blood T cell repertoires in COVID-19. Across the study: COVID-19 samples collected from the United States, Italy and Spain covered acute and convalescent phases. Sources were T cells, B-cell-depleted T cells, or PBMCs; the material itself was cDNA or gDNA.

The specimen sequenced was peripheral blood. The clonotype originates from an elderly man with active or convalescent COVID-19. The chain recombines TRBV5-1 with TRBJ1-1; 7 bases are a match to TRBD1. The CDR3 coding sequence is TGCGCCAGCTCCGGTAGCGGGACAGCCAGGGTGAGGGTTACTGAAGCTTTCTTT. Its translation: CASSGSGTARVRVTEAFF.